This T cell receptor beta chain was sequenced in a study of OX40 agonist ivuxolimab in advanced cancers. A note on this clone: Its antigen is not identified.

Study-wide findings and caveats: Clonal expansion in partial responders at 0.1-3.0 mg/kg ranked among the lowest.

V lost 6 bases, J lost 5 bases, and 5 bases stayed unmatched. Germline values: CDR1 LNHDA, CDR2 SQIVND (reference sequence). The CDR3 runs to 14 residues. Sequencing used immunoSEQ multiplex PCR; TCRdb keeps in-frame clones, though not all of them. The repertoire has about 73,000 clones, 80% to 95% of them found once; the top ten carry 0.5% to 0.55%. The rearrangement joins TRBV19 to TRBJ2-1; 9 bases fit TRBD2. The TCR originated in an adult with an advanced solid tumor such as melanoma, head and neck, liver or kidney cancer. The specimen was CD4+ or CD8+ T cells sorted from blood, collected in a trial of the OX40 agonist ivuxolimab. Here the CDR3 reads CASRLAGENNEQFF. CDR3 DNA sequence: TGTGCCAGTAGGTTAGCGGGAGAAAACAATGAGCAGTTCTTC.